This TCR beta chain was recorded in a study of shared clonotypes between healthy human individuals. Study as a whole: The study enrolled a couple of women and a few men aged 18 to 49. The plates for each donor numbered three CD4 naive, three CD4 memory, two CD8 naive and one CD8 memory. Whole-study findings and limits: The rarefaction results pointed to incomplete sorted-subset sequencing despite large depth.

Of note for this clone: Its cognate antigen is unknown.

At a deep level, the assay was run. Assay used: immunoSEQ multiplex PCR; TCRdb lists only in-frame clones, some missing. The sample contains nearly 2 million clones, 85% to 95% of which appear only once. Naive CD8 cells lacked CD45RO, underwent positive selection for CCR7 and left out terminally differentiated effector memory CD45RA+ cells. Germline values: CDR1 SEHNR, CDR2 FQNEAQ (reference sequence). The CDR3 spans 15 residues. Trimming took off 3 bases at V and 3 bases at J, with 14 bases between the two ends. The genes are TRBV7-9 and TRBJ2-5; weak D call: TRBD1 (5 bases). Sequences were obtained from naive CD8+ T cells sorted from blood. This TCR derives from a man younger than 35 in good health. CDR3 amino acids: CASSFQGMSEETQYF. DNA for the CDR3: TGTGCCAGCAGCTTCCAGGGAATGAGTGAAGAGACCCAGTACTTC. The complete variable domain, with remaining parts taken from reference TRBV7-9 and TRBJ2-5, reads DTGVSQNPRHKITKRGQNVTFRCDPISEHNRLYWYRQTLGQGPEFLTYFQNEAQLEKSRLLSDRFSAERPKGSFSTLEIQRTEQGDSAMYLCASSFQGMSEETQYFGPGTRLLVL.